What follows are 2 T cell receptor beta chains derived from one specimen sequenced in a study of PD-1 blockade in classical Hodgkin lymphoma. Assay: immunoSEQ multiplex PCR; the TCRdb copy retains only in-frame clones and omits some. The sample has some 30,000 clones; around 72% are singletons. The time point denotes: cycle 4 day 1 (C4D1), after five to seven weeks of nivolumab. There was relapse after autologous stem cell transplantation in every patient, and there was variation in brentuximab vedotin exposure. The source was peripheral blood mononuclear cells (PBMCs), collected before the fourth cycle of nivolumab. Receptors originate from a human donor with classical Hodgkin lymphoma.

In its sample, this clone is medium-sized. The chain recombines TRBV6-5 with TRBJ2-1, with TRBD2 matching over 7 bases. Germline V gene data show CDR1 as MNHEY and CDR2 as SVGAGI. The CDR3 consists of 16 residues. Germline trimming cut 2 bases from V and 3 bases from J; bases unmatched to any gene: 7. The CDR3 loop reads CASSYIGGRDYNEQFF. The CDR3 region has the DNA TGTGCCAGCAGTTACATAGGCGGGAGAGACTACAATGAGCAGTTCTTC.

V is TRBV6-5 and J is TRBJ2-1, with 10 bases matching TRBD1. Trimming at V came to 6 bases and at J to 6 bases, leaving 5 bases not matched to a gene. The CDR3 runs 14 residues. Germline CDR1 MNHEY, CDR2 SVGAGI. The chain's CDR3 is CASRGTGDVNEQFF. The CDR3 DNA is TGTGCCAGCAGGGGGACAGGGGACGTCAATGAGCAGTTCTTC.